One sample yielded the 19 T cell receptor beta chains listed below, sequenced in a study of Graves' ophthalmopathy and Graves' hyperthyroidism. CDR3 regions of TCR beta were amplified from RNA transcripts. The authors performed first-round RT-PCR with HTBI primers and then a second-round multiplex PCR. A single record per CDR3 protein comes from TCRdb applying MiXCR to the multiplex PCR reads. Here the sample spans hundreds of thousands of distinct CDR3 sequences, 20% to 25% being singletons. Sample: peripheral blood. These receptors all stem from a woman younger than 35 with stable Graves' hyperthyroidism. Some clones in this sample may be carry-over from other donors' samples.

The table lists this clonotype with many counts. This rearrangement joins TRBV6-1 to TRBJ1-5; the match to TRBD1 covers 7 bases. CDR1 MNHNS and CDR2 SASEGT come from the germline V gene. The CDR3 has 15 residues. The J segment lost 5 bases and the V segment lost 6 bases, leaving 10 bases of the junction unmatched. The CDR3: CASRDRDRPYQPQHF. As DNA, the CDR3 is TGTGCCAGCAGGGATCGGGACAGACCGTATCAGCCCCAGCATTTT.

CDR3 residues: CASARIAGYYEQYF. The CDR3 region has the DNA TGTGCCAGCGCCAGGATAGCGGGCTATTACGAGCAGTACTTC. The rearrangement uses TRBV28 and TRBJ2-7; 7 bases are a match to TRBD2. Germline V CDR1 and CDR2: MDHEN, SYDVKM. The CDR3 loop spans 14 amino acids. Unmatched junction bases numbered 11, after V lost 8 bases and J lost 4 bases. The variable domain in full, with the rest retrieved from reference TRBV28 and TRBJ2-7, is DVKVTQSSRYLVKRTGEKVFLECVQDMDHENMFWYRQDPGLGLRLIYFSYDVKMKEKGDIPEGYSVSREKKERFSLILESASTNQTSMYLCASARIAGYYEQYFGPGTRLTVT.

This clonotype has a count of ten or more. The chain combines TRBV6-5 with TRBJ2-5; D assignment may be TRBD1 or TRBD2 (6 bases each). Germline CDR1 and CDR2: MNHEY and SVGAGI. Trimming removed 5 bases from V and 5 bases from J, with 18 bases in between. The CDR3 has 15 residues. The CDR3 region has the DNA TGTGCCAGCAGTACCGCGACAACGGGGGCGGAGACCCAGTACTTC. Translating it yields CASSTATTGAETQYF.

Ten or more counts support this clonotype. Here the CDR3 reads CASIGQPNYGYTF. CDR3 DNA: TGTGCCAGCATCGGACAGCCTAACTATGGCTACACCTTC. V gene TRBV12-3 or TRBV12-4 combines with J gene TRBJ1-2, with D possibly TRBD1 on 6 matching bases. This CDR3 is 13 amino acids long. Trimming shortened V by 7 bases and J by 0 bases, and 9 bases separated the two germline ends.

This clonotype appeared many times. The J gene is TRBJ1-3, the V gene TRBV6-1; D is unclear. Trimming cost V 5 bases and J 0 bases, with 14 bases left between them. CDR1 and CDR2 from the germline V gene are MNHNS and SASEGT. The CDR3 totals 16 residues. In DNA form, the CDR3 reads TGTGCCAGCAGTCGGAGGAGGGAGAACTCTGGAAACACCATATATTTT. It is translated as CASSRRRENSGNTIYF.

This clonotype occurred many times. CDR3 region: CASSYGLAGLKETQYF. The CDR3 DNA sequence: TGTGCCAGCAGTTATGGACTAGCGGGGTTAAAAGAGACCCAGTACTTC. The gene calls are TRBV28 and TRBJ2-5; 12 positions match TRBD2. The CDR3 is made up of 16 amino acids. Germline V gene data show CDR1 as MDHEN and CDR2 as SYDVKM. Losses at the gene ends were 4 bases for V and 3 bases for J; bases not matched to a gene: 6.

The chain combines TRBV6-1 with TRBJ2-4; perhaps TRBD2 as D (8 bases). The CDR3 has 18 residues. Trimming removed 4 bases from V and 9 bases from J, with 28 bases in between. Germline values: CDR1 MNHNS, CDR2 SASEGT. CDR3 protein: CASSAQGSGGERGRIQYF. The CDR3, as DNA: TGTGCCAGCAGTGCCCAGGGCAGCGGGGGAGAAAGGGGGCGCATTCAGTACTTC.

This clonotype was counted at least ten times. The chain combines TRBV6-5 with TRBJ1-6; a possible D gene is TRBD1 (5 bases). Per the germline V gene, CDR1 is MNHEY and CDR2 is SVGAGI. Trimming took off 0 bases at V and 10 bases at J, with 13 bases between the two ends. The CDR3 sequence is 15 residues long. In DNA, the CDR3 is TGTGCCAGCAGTTACTCGGGGAGGGACGGCTCACCCCTCCACTTT. Protein sequence: CASSYSGRDGSPLHF.

This clonotype was counted only a few times. The chain combines TRBV12-3 or TRBV12-4 with TRBJ1-6, with D perhaps TRBD1 (5 bases). The CDR3 runs to 16 residues. The ends were cut back, 6 bases at V and 0 bases at J, with 12 bases in the middle. The CDR3 region has the DNA TGTGCCAGCAGCCCTGACGGACACTCCTATAATTCACCCCTCCACTTT. Amino acid sequence: CASSPDGHSYNSPLHF.

This clonotype was detected ten times or more. The chain recombines TRBV11-2 with TRBJ2-2, with D possibly TRBD2 on 6 matching bases. The CDR3 contains 13 residues. CDR1 is SGHAT, CDR2 FQNNGV, per germline. V lost 6 bases and J 2 bases, leaving 7 bases between the germline ends. CDR3: CASREGNTGELFF. The CDR3 region has the DNA TGTGCCAGCAGGGAGGGTAACACCGGGGAGCTGTTTTTT.

As for this clonotype: This may be a read error, as it is one base from a much larger clone. This chain joins TRBV20-1 and TRBJ1-1; D is unresolved. The CDR3 runs 13 residues. Germline CDR1 DFQATT, CDR2 SNEGSKA (reference sequence). The CDR3 DNA sequence: TGCAGTGCTAGAGTAGACCGAAACACTGAAGCTGTCTTT. Translation: CSARVDRNTEAVF.

This clonotype was recorded at least ten times. The chain has TRBV6-1 and TRBJ1-2; D call uncertain. Trimming pared 1 base from V and 0 bases from J, leaving 9 bases between. CDR3 length: 15 amino acids. The germline V gene has CDR1 MNHNS and CDR2 SASEGT. Written as DNA, the CDR3 is TGTGCCAGCAGTGAAGATGGCAGAGCTAACTATGGCTACACCTTC. Its translation is CASSEDGRANYGYTF.

The chain links TRBV30 to TRBJ2-2, with a weak D call TRBD1 (6 bases). Trimming cost V 4 bases and J 2 bases, with 14 bases left between them. Germline CDR1 is GTSNPN and CDR2 is SVGIG (reference sequence). This CDR3 is built from 15 residues. For the CDR3, the DNA is TGTGCCTGGACCCCCGGGGACACTAACACCGGGGAGCTGTTTTTT. Translation gives CAWTPGDTNTGELFF.

The chain employs TRBV28 and TRBJ1-1; the match to TRBD1 covers 8 bases. With V trimmed by 11 bases and J by 2 bases, 4 bases remained unmatched. Per germline, CDR1 MDHEN and CDR2 SYDVKM. This CDR3 is 12 amino acids long. CDR3 coding DNA: TGTGCCGGGGGACAGGCTAACACTGAAGCTTTCTTT. Translated: CAGGQANTEAFF.

This clonotype was detected many times. The V and J genes are TRBV27 and TRBJ2-7; a weak D match, TRBD2 (5 bases). Trimming took off 6 bases at V and 1 base at J, with 13 bases between the two ends. This CDR3 has 14 residues. Germline lookup yields CDR1 MNHEY and CDR2 SMNVEV (reference sequence). The CDR3 DNA sequence: TGTGCCAGCAGGGGCCCGGACTTTTCCTACGAGCAGTACTTC. Amino acids: CASRGPDFSYEQYF.

This clonotype was counted many times. The chain has TRBV29-1 and TRBJ1-3; D remains ambiguous. The length of the CDR3 is 11 residues. Deletions cut 8 bases from V and 2 bases from J, with 7 bases between. Germline values: CDR1 SQVTM, CDR2 ANQGSEA. This CDR3 is CSIRPGNTIYF. CDR3 coding DNA: TGCAGCATCCGACCTGGAAACACCATATATTTT.

This clonotype was seen repeatedly, ten times or more. The chain carries TRBV13 and TRBJ1-2, with TRBD1 matching over 10 bases. Germline V lookup: CDR1 PRHDT, CDR2 FYEKMQ (reference sequence). Losses at the gene ends were 1 base for V and 3 bases for J; bases not matched to a gene: 2. CDR3 size: 15 residues. The DNA for the CDR3 is TGTGCCAGCAGCTTAGCGGGACAGGGGTACTATGGCTACACCTTC. Its translation: CASSLAGQGYYGYTF. The full variable domain, in which reference TRBV13 and TRBJ1-2 provide the parts outside the CDR3, is AAGVIQSPRHLIKEKRETATLKCYPIPRHDTVYWYQQGPGQDPQFLISFYEKMQSDKGSIPDRFSAQQFSDYHSELNMSSLELGDSALYFCASSLAGQGYYGYTFGSGTRLTVV.

This clonotype was counted ten times or more. This chain links TRBV5-1 with TRBJ2-7, with a tentative D call TRBD2 (5 bases). The CDR3 sequence is 14 residues long. V lost 3 bases, J lost 2 bases, and 12 bases lay in between. From germline, CDR1 is SGHRS and CDR2 YFSETQ. The CDR3 sequence: CASSWETNTYEQYF. Written as DNA, the CDR3 is TGCGCCAGCAGCTGGGAGACAAATACCTACGAGCAGTACTTC.

This clonotype came up many times. The chain joins TRBV12-3 or TRBV12-4 to TRBJ2-7; no reliable D call. The CDR3 length is 14 residues. Trimming took off 7 bases at V and 9 bases at J, with 22 bases between the two ends. CDR3 bases: TGTGCCAGCACCGAAGAGGTTACCCCACGGGTGCAGTACTTC. Translated: CASTEEVTPRVQYF.